Sequencing of this TCR beta chain was carried out in a study of CD8 T cells in Susac syndrome. Trimming cost V 7 bases and J 6 bases; bases outside gene matches: 14. This CDR3 contains 16 residues. Germline CDR1 SGHTA, CDR2 FQGNSA. With random hexamers, roughly 0.5 to 1 ug RNA was reverse transcribed. The amplification used immunoSEQ multiplex PCR on TCR beta CDR3; it spanned 54 Vbeta and 13 Jbeta. Via MiXCR, TCRdb re-called the immunoSEQ multiplex PCR reads, giving one row per CDR3 protein. The table records about 300,000 distinct CDR3 sequences, approximately 90% of them present only once. The source is a human donor with multiple sclerosis. Source material: CD4+ T cells from PBMCs. The rearrangement uses TRBV7-2 and TRBJ2-1, with 8 nucleotides matching TRBD2. CDR3 bases: TGTGCCAGCATACAAGCGGGGACTAGGGAAGCCAATGAGCAGTTCTTC. Amino acids: CASIQAGTREANEQFF. The full variable domain, its missing parts supplied by reference TRBV7-2 and TRBJ2-1, is GAGVSQSPSNKVTEKGKDVELRCDPISGHTALYWYRQSLGQGLEFLIYFQGNSAPDKSGLPSDRFSAERTGGSVSTLTIQRTQQEDSAVYLCASIQAGTREANEQFFGPGTRLTVL.